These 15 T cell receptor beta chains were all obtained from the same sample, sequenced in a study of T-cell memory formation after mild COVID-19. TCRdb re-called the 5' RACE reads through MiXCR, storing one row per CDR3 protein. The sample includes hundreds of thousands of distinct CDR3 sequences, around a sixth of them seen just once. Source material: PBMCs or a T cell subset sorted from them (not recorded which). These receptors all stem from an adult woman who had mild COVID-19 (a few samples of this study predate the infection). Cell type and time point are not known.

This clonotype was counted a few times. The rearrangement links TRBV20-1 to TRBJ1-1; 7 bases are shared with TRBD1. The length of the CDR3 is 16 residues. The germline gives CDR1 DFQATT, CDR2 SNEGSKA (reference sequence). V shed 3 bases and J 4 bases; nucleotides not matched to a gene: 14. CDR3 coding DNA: TGCAGTGCTAGCCCCCTTACCCGACAGGGTACCACTGAAGCTTTCTTT. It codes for CSASPLTRQGTTEAFF.

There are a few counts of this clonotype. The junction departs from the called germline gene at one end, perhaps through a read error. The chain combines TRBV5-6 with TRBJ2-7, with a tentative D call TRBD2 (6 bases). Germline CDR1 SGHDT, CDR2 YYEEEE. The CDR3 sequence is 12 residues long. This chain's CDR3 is CASSPGTDYLDF. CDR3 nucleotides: TGTGCCAGCAGCCCGGGCACGGACTATTTGGACTTC.

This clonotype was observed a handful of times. The CDR3: CASSQELGDSYEQYF. The CDR3 DNA reads as TGCGCCAGCAGCCAAGAACTTGGGGATTCCTACGAGCAGTACTTC. The genes are TRBV4-3 and TRBJ2-7; D not resolved. The CDR3 has 15 residues. The germline gives CDR1 LGHNA, CDR2 YSLEER. Trimming stripped 0 bases from V and 1 base from J, with 10 bases between.

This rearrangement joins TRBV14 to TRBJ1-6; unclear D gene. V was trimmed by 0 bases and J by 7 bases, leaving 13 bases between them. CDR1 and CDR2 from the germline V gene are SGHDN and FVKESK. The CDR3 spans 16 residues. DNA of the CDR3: TGTGCCAGCAGCCAAGATGAGGCTTTTCGGAATTCACCCCTCCACTTT. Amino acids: CASSQDEAFRNSPLHF.

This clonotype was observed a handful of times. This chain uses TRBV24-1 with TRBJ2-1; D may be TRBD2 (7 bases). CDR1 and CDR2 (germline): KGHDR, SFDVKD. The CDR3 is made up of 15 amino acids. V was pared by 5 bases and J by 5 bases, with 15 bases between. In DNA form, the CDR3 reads TGTGCCACCAGTGTAGGGGGGGCTCTCGACAATGAGCAGTTCTTC. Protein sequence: CATSVGGALDNEQFF.

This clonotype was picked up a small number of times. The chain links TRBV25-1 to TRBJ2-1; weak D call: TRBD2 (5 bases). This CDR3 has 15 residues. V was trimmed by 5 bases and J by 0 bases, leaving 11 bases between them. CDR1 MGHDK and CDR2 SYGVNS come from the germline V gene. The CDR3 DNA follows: TGTGCCAGCAGTCGAGCGGAGAGCTCCTACAATGAGCAGTTCTTC. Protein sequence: CASSRAESSYNEQFF.

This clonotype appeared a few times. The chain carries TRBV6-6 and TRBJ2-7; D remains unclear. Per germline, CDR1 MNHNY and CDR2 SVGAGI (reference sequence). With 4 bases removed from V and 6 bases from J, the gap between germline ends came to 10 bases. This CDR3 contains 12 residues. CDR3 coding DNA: TGTGCCAGCAGTTCCTCATCCCTCGAGCAGTACTTC. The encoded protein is CASSSSSLEQYF.

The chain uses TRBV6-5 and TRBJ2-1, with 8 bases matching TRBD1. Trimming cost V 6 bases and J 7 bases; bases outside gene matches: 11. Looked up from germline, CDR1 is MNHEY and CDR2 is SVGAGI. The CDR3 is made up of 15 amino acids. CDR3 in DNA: TGTGCCAGCAGACCCCAGGGGGCTCGGTGGAATGAGCAGTTCTTC. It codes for CASRPQGARWNEQFF.

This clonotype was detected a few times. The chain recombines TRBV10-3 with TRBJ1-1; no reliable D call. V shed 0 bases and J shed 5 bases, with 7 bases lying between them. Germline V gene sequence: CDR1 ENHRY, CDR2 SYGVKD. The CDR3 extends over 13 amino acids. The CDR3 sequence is CAISESWGTEAFF. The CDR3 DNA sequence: TGTGCCATCAGTGAGTCATGGGGAACTGAAGCTTTCTTT.

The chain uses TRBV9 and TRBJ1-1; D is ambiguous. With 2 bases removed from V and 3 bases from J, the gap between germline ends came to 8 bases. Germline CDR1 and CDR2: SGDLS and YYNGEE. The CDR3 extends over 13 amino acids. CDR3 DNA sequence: TGTGCCAGCAGCGTTACAGCTTACACTGAAGCTTTCTTT. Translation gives CASSVTAYTEAFF. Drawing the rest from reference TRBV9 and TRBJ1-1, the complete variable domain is DSGVTQTPKHLITATGQRVTLRCSPRSGDLSVYWYQQSLDQGLQFLIQYYNGEERAKGNILERFSAQQFPDLHSELNLSSLELGDSALYFCASSVTAYTEAFFGQGTRLTVV.

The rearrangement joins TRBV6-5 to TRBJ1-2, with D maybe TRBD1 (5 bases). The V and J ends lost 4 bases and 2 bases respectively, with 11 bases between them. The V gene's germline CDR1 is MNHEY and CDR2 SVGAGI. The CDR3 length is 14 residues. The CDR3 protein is CASSSLRDNYGYTF. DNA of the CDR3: TGTGCCAGCAGTTCACTACGGGACAACTATGGCTACACCTTC.

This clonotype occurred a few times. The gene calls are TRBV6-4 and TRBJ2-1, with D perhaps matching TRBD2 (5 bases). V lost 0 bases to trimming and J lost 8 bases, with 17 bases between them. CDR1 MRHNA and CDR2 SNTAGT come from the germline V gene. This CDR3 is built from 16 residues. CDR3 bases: TGTGCCAGCAGTGACTCGTCTAGCCTGTCCGTCGATGAGCAGTTCTTC. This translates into CASSDSSSLSVDEQFF.

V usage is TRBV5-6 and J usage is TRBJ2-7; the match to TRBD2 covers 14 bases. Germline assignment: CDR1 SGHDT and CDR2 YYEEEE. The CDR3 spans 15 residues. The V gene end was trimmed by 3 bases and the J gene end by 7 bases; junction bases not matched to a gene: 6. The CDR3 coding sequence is TGTGCCAGCAGCTACCGGACTAGCGGGGGGTGGGAGCAGTACTTC. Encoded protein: CASSYRTSGGWEQYF.

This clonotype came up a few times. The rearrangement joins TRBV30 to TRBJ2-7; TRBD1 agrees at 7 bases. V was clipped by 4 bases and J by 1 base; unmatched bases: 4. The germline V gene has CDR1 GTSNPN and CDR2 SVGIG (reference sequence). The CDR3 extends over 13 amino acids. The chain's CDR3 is CAWTGDRSYEQYF. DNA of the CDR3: TGTGCCTGGACCGGGGACAGATCCTACGAGCAGTACTTC.

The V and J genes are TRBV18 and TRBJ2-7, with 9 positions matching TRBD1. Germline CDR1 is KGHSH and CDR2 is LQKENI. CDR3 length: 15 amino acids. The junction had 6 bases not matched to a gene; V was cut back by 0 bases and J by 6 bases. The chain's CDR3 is CASSPPGQGRGEQYF. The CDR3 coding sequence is TGTGCCAGCTCACCACCGGGACAGGGAAGGGGCGAGCAGTACTTC.